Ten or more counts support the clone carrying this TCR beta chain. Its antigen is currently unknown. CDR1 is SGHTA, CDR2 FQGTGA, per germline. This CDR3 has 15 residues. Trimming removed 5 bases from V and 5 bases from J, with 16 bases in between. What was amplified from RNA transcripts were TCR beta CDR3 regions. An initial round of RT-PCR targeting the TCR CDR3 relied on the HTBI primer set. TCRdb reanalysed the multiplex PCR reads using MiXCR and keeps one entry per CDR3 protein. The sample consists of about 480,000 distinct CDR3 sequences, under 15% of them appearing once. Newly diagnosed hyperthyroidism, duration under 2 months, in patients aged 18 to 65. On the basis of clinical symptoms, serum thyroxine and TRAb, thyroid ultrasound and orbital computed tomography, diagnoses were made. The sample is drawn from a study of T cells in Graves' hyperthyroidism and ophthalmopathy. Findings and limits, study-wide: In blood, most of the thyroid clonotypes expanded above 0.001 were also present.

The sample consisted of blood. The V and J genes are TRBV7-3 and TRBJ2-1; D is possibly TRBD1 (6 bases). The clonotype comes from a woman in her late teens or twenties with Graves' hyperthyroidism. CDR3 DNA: TGTGCCAGCAGCCCAAGGGGGAATTGGGACAATGAGCAGTTCTTC. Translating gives CASSPRGNWDNEQFF. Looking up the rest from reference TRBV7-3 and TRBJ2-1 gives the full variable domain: GAGVSQTPSNKVTEKGKYVELRCDPISGHTALYWYRQSLGQGPEFLIYFQGTGAADDSGLPNDRFFAVRPEGSVSTLKIQRTERGDSAVYLCASSPRGNWDNEQFFGPGTRLTVL.